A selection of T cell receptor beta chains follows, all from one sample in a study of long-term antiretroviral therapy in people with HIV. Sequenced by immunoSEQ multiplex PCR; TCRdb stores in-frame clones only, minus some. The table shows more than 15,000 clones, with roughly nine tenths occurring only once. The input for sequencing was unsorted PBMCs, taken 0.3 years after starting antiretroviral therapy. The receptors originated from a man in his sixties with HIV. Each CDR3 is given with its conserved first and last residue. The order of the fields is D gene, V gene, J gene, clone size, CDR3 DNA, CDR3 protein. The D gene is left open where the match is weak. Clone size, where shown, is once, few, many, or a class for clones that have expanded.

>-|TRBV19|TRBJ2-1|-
TGTGCCAGTAGTCCGGCCTACAGCTCCTACAATGAGCAGTTCTTC
CASSPAYSSYNEQFF
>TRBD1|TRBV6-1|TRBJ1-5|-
TGTGCCAGCAGTGAAGGCATACAGGGGGCAGATCAGCCCCAGCATTTT
CASSEGIQGADQPQHF
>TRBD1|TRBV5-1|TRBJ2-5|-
TGCGCCAGCAGCAGCCACGGGACAGGCGGAGAGACCCAGTACTTC
CASSSHGTGGETQYF
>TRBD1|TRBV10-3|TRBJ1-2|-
TGTGCCATCAGGACAGGGGAAGATGGCTACACCTTC
CAIRTGEDGYTF
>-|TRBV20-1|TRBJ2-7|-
TGCAGTGCTAGAGCCTGGCACGAGCAGTACTTC
CSARAWHEQYF
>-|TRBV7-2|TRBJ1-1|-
TGTGCCAGCAGCTTAACACCGATGGGCACTGAAGCTTTCTTT
CASSLTPMGTEAFF
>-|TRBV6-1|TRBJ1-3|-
TGTGCCAGCAGTGAAAATGGGATAGCTGGAAACACCATATATTTT
CASSENGIAGNTIYF
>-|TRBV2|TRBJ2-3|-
TGTGCCAGCAGTGAAAGTCGGGTGTCTGAGAATACGCAGTATTTT
CASSESRVSENTQYF
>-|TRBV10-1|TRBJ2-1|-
TGCGCCAGCTCTGAGACCGCTAACTCCTACAATGAGCAGTTCTTC
CASSETANSYNEQFF
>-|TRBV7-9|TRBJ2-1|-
TGTGCCAGCAGCTCCCCTAAGTCGGGAACCATCTACAATGAGCAGTTCTTC
CASSSPKSGTIYNEQFF
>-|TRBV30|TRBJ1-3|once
TGTGCCCACAGCTCAGGCTACTACTCTGGAAACACCATATATTTT
CAHSSGYYSGNTIYF
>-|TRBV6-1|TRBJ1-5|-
TGTGCCAGCAGTGACCGCCACAGTCCGAGTCCTCCCCAGCATTTT
CASSDRHSPSPPQHF
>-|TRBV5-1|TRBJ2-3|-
TGCGCCAGCAGCACCCTAGGTCAGACAGTAGCAGATACGCAGTATTTT
CASSTLGQTVADTQYF
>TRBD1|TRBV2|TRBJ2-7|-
TGTGCCAGCATACAGGGGTCTCACTACGAGCAGTACTTC
CASIQGSHYEQYF
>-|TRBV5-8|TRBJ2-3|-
TGTGCCAGCAGCCCACGGCCCCCTGATACGCAGTATTTT
CASSPRPPDTQYF
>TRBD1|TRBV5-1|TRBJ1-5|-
TGCGCCAGCAGCGCCGGGACAGGGTTACAGCCCCAGCATTTT
CASSAGTGLQPQHF
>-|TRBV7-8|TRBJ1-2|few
TGTGCCAGCAGCTTAACGCGGGGAAACTATGGCTACACCTTC
CASSLTRGNYGYTF
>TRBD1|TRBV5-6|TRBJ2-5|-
TGTGCCAGCAGCTTATACAGGGGGCGAGAGACCCAGTACTTC
CASSLYRGRETQYF
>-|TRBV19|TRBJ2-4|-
TGTGCCAGTAGTATAGGGCAGGGTGGCGCGCAGTACTTC
CASSIGQGGAQYF
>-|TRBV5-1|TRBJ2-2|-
TGCGCCAGCAGCTTGGAAGCAGCCGCGAACACCGGGGAGCTGTTTTTT
CASSLEAAANTGELFF
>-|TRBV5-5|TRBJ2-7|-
TGTGCCAGCAGCTTAGCCCCTCCCTCAGGTGGCCTGTACGAGCAGTACTTC
CASSLAPPSGGLYEQYF
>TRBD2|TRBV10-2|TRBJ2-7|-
TGCGCCAGCAGTGAGTCGACTCCGAGACTAGCTTCCGAGCAGTACTTC
CASSESTPRLASEQYF
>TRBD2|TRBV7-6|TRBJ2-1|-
TGTGCCAGCAGCTTAGGACTAGCGGCCTTCAATGAGCAGTTCTTC
CASSLGLAAFNEQFF
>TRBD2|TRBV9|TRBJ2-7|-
TGTGCCAGCAGCCCCCCAGGCGGGGAGGGATCCTACGAGCAGTACTTC
CASSPPGGEGSYEQYF
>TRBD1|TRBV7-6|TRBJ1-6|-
TGTGCCAGCAGCCAAACGCCGACAGGGGGCTCCTATAATTCACCCCTCCACTTT
CASSQTPTGGSYNSPLHF
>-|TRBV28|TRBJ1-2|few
TGTGCCAGCAGTCCCGGACAGAGTCACTATGGCTACACCTTC
CASSPGQSHYGYTF
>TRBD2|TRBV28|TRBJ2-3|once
TGTGCCAGCCTATCTCCGGGGCGGGGGGGCACAGATACGCAGTATTTT
CASLSPGRGGTDTQYF
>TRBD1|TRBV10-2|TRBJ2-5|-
TGCGCCAGCGTTGACCGGGGGGGGACAGGGGGCGGGGAGACCCAGTACTTC
CASVDRGGTGGGETQYF
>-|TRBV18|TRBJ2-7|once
TGTGCCAGCTCACTCGGGGCAGCCTCCTACGAGCAGTACTTC
CASSLGAASYEQYF
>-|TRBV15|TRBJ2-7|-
TGTGCCACCAGCAGAGATGAGTCGGCTGGCTCCTACGAGCAGTACTTC
CATSRDESAGSYEQYF
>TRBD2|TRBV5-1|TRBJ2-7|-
TGCGCCAGCAGCTTGATAAGCGGGGGGAACTCCTACGAGCAGTACTTC
CASSLISGGNSYEQYF
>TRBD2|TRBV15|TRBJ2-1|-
TGTGCCACCAGCAGAGGACTAGCGGCGGGCAATGAGCAGTTCTTC
CATSRGLAAGNEQFF
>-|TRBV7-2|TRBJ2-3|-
TGTGCCAGCAGCTACCTTGGCGGGACCCACACAGATACGCAGTATTTT
CASSYLGGTHTDTQYF
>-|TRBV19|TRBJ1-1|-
TGTGCCAGTAGTATCCGGGATGCAGGGTCTGTTGAAGCTTTCTTT
CASSIRDAGSVEAFF
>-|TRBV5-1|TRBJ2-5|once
TGCGCCAGCAGCTTGGGGGTGGGGGGGCCATCAGAGACCCAGTACTTC
CASSLGVGGPSETQYF
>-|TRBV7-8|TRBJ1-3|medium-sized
TGTGCCAGCAGCTTAAGCCCCGGGGCAGGCCTCTCTGGTAGGACCATATATTTT
CASSLSPGAGLSGRTIYF
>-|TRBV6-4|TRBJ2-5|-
TGTGCCAGCAGTAGGCAGTTACAAGAGACCCAGTACTTC
CASSRQLQETQYF
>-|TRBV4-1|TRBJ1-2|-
TGCGCCAGCAGCCAAGAAGGAGGGATTACAGAGTATGGCTACACCTTC
CASSQEGGITEYGYTF
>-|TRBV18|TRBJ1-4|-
TGTGCCAGCTCACCACGGGCAGGGGTAGATGAAAAACTGTTTTTT
CASSPRAGVDEKLFF
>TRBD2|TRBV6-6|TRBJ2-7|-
TGTGCCAGCAGTTACCGGGAGGGGCGGGAGGGTAGCTACTTC
CASSYREGREGSYF
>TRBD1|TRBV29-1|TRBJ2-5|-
TGCAGCGTTCAAAGGACAGGGGGGAAAGAGACCCAGTACTTC
CSVQRTGGKETQYF
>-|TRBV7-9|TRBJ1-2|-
TGTGCCAGCAGCTTAGTATCGGCCCCGGGCTACACCTTC
CASSLVSAPGYTF
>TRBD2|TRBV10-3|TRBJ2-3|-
TGTGCCAACGCCCCACTAGCGTCAAGCACAGATACGCAGTATTTT
CANAPLASSTDTQYF
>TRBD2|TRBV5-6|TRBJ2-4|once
TGTGCCAGCAGCTTAGCGGGCGGGAGTTTCAACATTCAGTACTTC
CASSLAGGSFNIQYF
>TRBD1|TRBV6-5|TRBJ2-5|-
TGTGCCAGCAGTTACGAGGACAGGAAAGAGACCCAGTACTTC
CASSYEDRKETQYF
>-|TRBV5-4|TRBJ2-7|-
TGTGCCAGCAGCTTGGGGCGGGGCGAGCAGTACTTC
CASSLGRGEQYF
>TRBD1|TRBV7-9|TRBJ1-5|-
TGTGCCAGCAGCCTCGTTACAGGGGGTTTGGATCAGCCCCAGCATTTT
CASSLVTGGLDQPQHF
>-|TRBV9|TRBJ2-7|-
TGTGCCAGCAGCGTAAGCCCCGGGGAGTCGATGGAGCAGTACTTC
CASSVSPGESMEQYF
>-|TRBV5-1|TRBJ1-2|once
TGCGCCAGCAGCCCGACTTGGACTAACTATGGCTACACCTTC
CASSPTWTNYGYTF
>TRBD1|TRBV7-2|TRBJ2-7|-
TGTGCCAGCAGCTTAGTTCACGGACAGGGGGCAGGGTCCTACGAGCAGTACTTC
CASSLVHGQGAGSYEQYF
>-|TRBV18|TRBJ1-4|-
TGTGCCAGCTCACCTATGACAACTAATGAAAAACTGTTTTTT
CASSPMTTNEKLFF
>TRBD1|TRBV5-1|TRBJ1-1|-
TGCGCCAGCAGCAGAGGGACAGGGAGCACTGAAGCTTTCTTT
CASSRGTGSTEAFF
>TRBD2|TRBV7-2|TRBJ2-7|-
TGTGCCAGCAGTAGGGGTACTAGCGGGGGGTTTTCCTACGAGCAGTACTTC
CASSRGTSGGFSYEQYF
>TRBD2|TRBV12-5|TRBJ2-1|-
TGTGCTACCCTGGGACTAGCGGGAGTGGGCTCCTACAATGAGCAGTTCTTC
CATLGLAGVGSYNEQFF
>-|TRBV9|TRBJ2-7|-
TGTGCCAGCAGCGAGGGACTTACCAGGGAGTACGAGCAGTACTTC
CASSEGLTREYEQYF
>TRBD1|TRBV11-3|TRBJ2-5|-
TGTGCCAGCAGCGGACGACAGGGGACGCAGTACTTC
CASSGRQGTQYF
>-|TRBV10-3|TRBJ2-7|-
TGTGCCATCAGTGAGGGGCAGGGGAACTACGAGCAGTACTTC
CAISEGQGNYEQYF